This TCR beta chain was identified during a study of vaccination and CD4 T cells after COVID-19. Germline loops: CDR1 MDHEN, CDR2 SYDVKM. V was shortened by 5 bases and J by 0 bases, with 11 bases between the two germline ends. This CDR3 region has 15 residues. About this clonotype: Its target is unknown.

Treatment in this sample: approximately nine-day PBMC culture with coronavirus spike peptide pools or control peptides (ViraFEST assay). At the Johns Hopkins FTIC core, DNA taken from cultured CD4+ T cells was sequenced by way of the Oncomine TCR Beta short-read assay. Each CDR3 protein gets one entry after TCRdb re-called the PCR reads with MiXCR. This table has almost 20,000 distinct CDR3 sequences, roughly three fifths appearing once. Material: CD4+ T cells from blood, cultured in vitro. The clonotype was recovered from a human donor who had recovered from COVID-19. The rearrangement joins TRBV28 to TRBJ1-5; no reliable D call. The DNA of the CDR3 is TGTGCCAGCAGTCCGACGGAAAATAGCAATCAGCCCCAGCATTTT. Translation gives CASSPTENSNQPQHF.